A single sample gave rise to the 17 T cell receptor beta chains below, sequenced in a study of HIV-infected patients and healthy controls. Alpha and beta constant-region primers primed reverse transcription of around 540 ng RNA. Using multiplexing indices, alpha and beta chain libraries were generated apart by chain-specific third strand synthesis. TCRdb re-analysed the 5' RACE reads in MiXCR, keeping a single row per CDR3 protein. This table holds tens of thousands of distinct CDR3 sequences, 8.5% found once. No cell fractionation was done, so the repertoire covers all unsorted peripheral blood T cells. Specimen: blood. These receptors were obtained from an adult in good health.

This clonotype was seen repeatedly, ten times or more. V usage is TRBV4-3 and J usage is TRBJ1-5; weak D call: TRBD1 (5 bases). Germline V lookup: CDR1 LGHNA, CDR2 YSLEER. The V gene lost 5 bases and the J gene lost 1 base, with 15 bases spanning the gap. The CDR3 totals 16 residues. The CDR3 DNA is TGCGCCAGCAGCGCTGGGGCTGGACTGAGCAATCAGCCCCAGCATTTT. It translates to CASSAGAGLSNQPQHF.

This clonotype was recorded many times. The rearrangement links TRBV4-3 to TRBJ2-5; the match to TRBD1 covers 7 bases. Germline V gene lookup returns CDR1 LGHNA and CDR2 YSLEER. Losses at the gene ends were 4 bases for V and 1 base for J; bases not matched to a gene: 3. The CDR3 spans 14 residues. Here the CDR3 reads CASSPTGIQETQYF. The DNA for the CDR3 is TGCGCCAGCAGCCCGACAGGGATCCAAGAGACCCAGTACTTC.

In its sample, this clonotype was seen a few times. The gene calls are TRBV20-1 and TRBJ2-7; D remains ambiguous. V lost 0 bases and J 0 bases, leaving 6 bases between the germline ends. The CDR3 is made up of 13 amino acids. CDR1 and CDR2 from the germline V gene are DFQATT and SNEGSKA (reference sequence). CDR3 coding DNA: TGCAGTGCTAGAGAGCCACCCTCCTACGAGCAGTACTTC. This sequence encodes CSAREPPSYEQYF.

This clonotype was observed at least ten times. The J gene is TRBJ1-6, the V gene TRBV4-2, with unresolved D. V shed 3 bases and J shed 7 bases, with 10 bases lying between them. The CDR3 length is 14 residues. Germline V lookup: CDR1 LGHNA, CDR2 YNFKEQ. The CDR3 bases are TGTGCCAGCAGCCAGGACCTAGGGAATTCACCCCTCCACTTT. The encoded protein is CASSQDLGNSPLHF.

This clonotype was counted ten times or more. V gene TRBV6-2 or TRBV6-3 combines with J gene TRBJ1-5; maybe TRBD1 (6 bases). From germline, CDR1 is MNHEY and CDR2 SVGEGT. Deletions cut 7 bases from V and 1 base from J, with 23 bases between. The CDR3 runs 18 residues. CDR3 bases: TGTGCCAGCATTCCGACAGGAGGATCGGGCCGCAGCAATCAGCCCCAGCATTTT. Its translation: CASIPTGGSGRSNQPQHF.

The sample holds a few counts of this clonotype. The chain recombines TRBV7-9 with TRBJ2-3; tentative D call: TRBD2 (7 bases). This CDR3 spans 16 amino acids. The V and J ends lost 3 bases and 4 bases respectively, with 17 bases between them. The germline CDR1 and CDR2 sequences are SEHNR and FQNEAQ (reference sequence). CDR3 sequence reads: CASSFYGGGRPDTQYF. The CDR3 DNA sequence: TGTGCCAGCAGCTTTTATGGGGGGGGCCGGCCAGATACGCAGTATTTT.

This clonotype was seen repeatedly, ten times or more. V gene TRBV7-2 combines with J gene TRBJ1-1, with 7 nucleotides matching TRBD1. J gave up 1 base and V 4 bases, and 6 bases lay outside the gene matches. Per the germline V gene, CDR1 is SGHTA and CDR2 is FQGNSA. CDR3 length: 15 amino acids. CDR3 in amino acids: CASSSRGGANTEAFF. CDR3 in DNA: TGTGCCAGCAGCTCCAGAGGGGGCGCGAACACTGAAGCTTTCTTT.

At least ten counts were recorded for this clonotype. The CDR3 DNA is TGCGCCAGCAGTGAAGGGGGGGGGGTAGGGGAAAAACTGTTTTTT. It encodes CASSEGGGVGEKLFF. This rearrangement joins TRBV10-2 to TRBJ1-4; tentative D call: TRBD1 (6 bases). Germline CDR1 is WSHSY and CDR2 is SAAADI. This CDR3 contains 15 residues. Trimming removed 3 bases from V and 8 bases from J, with 16 bases in between.

This clonotype was seen repeatedly, ten times or more. The rearrangement joins TRBV19 to TRBJ1-1; no reliable D call. Trimming pared 5 bases from V and 1 base from J, leaving 11 bases between. Germline CDR1 and CDR2: LNHDA and SQIVND (reference sequence). This CDR3 comprises 14 residues. DNA for the CDR3: TGTGCCAGTAGTTCCTGGACCTGGAACACTGAAGCTTTCTTT. Residues: CASSSWTWNTEAFF.

This clonotype was observed at least ten times. This chain joins TRBV3-1 and TRBJ2-7; a possible D gene is TRBD1 (5 bases). This CDR3 region has 17 residues. V lost 1 base, J lost 6 bases, and 22 bases lay in between. CDR1 is LGHDT, CDR2 YNNKEL, per germline (reference sequence). The CDR3 loop is CASSQGFLRSRVFEQYF. CDR3 DNA: TGTGCCAGCAGCCAAGGCTTCCTCCGCAGCAGGGTTTTCGAGCAGTACTTC.

This clonotype was detected a few times. The chain has TRBV13 and TRBJ2-3; D possibly uses TRBD1 or TRBD2 (6 bases each). The CDR3 runs to 15 residues. The germline V and J ends were trimmed by 5 bases and 0 bases, with 12 bases remaining between them. Germline V gene data show CDR1 as PRHDT and CDR2 as FYEKMQ (reference sequence). CDR3 residues: CASSLRGASTDTQYF. Written as DNA, the CDR3 is TGTGCCAGCAGCCTAAGGGGGGCTAGCACAGATACGCAGTATTTT.

V gene TRBV12-3 or TRBV12-4 combines with J gene TRBJ2-6, with TRBD2 identical over 16 bases. Unmatched junction bases numbered 7, after V lost 6 bases and J lost 2 bases. The CDR3 sequence is 19 residues long. The CDR3 sequence: CASSSPGTSGGAGANVLTF. For the CDR3, the DNA is TGTGCCAGCAGCAGCCCCGGGACTAGCGGGGGGGCTGGGGCCAACGTCCTGACTTTC.

Many counts were recorded for this clonotype. The chain has TRBV6-6 and TRBJ2-3; 10 positions match TRBD1. The trim removed 5 bases at V and 3 bases at J, leaving 5 bases unmatched. Germline CDR1 and CDR2: MNHNY and SVGAGI (reference sequence). This CDR3 is built from 15 residues. This CDR3 is CASSTGTGVTDTQYF. The CDR3 bases are TGTGCCAGCAGTACCGGGACAGGGGTGACAGATACGCAGTATTTT.

This clonotype came up many times. This rearrangement joins TRBV30 to TRBJ2-2; D unresolved. CDR1 and CDR2 (germline): GTSNPN, SVGIG (reference sequence). The CDR3 length is 12 residues. Trimming removed 5 bases from V and 6 bases from J, with 10 bases in between. The CDR3 region is CAWDDGPGELFF. The CDR3 coding sequence is TGTGCCTGGGATGACGGGCCCGGGGAGCTGTTTTTT. Filled out from reference TRBV30 and TRBJ2-2, the complete variable domain reads SQTIHQWPATLVQPVGSPLSLECTVEGTSNPNLYWYRQAAGRGLQLLFYSVGIGQISSEVPQNLSASRPQDRQFILSSKKLLLSDSGFYLCAWDDGPGELFFGEGSRLTVL.

In this sample, this clonotype turned up a few times. Compared with germline, one end of the junction differs, possibly owing to a read error. The rearrangement links TRBV11-3 to TRBJ2-5; 9 bases match TRBD2. CDR3 length equals 16 residues. Germline lookup yields CDR1 SGHNT and CDR2 YENEEA. Written as DNA, the CDR3 is TGTGCCAGCAGCTCAGGCGGGGGGGCCCTCCGGGAGACCCAATACTTC. It specifies CASSSGGGALRETQYF.

There are many counts of this clonotype. The V and J genes are TRBV13 and TRBJ1-4; 11 bases fit TRBD1. V was clipped by 5 bases and J by 6 bases; unmatched bases: 5. Germline loops: CDR1 PRHDT, CDR2 FYEKMQ (reference sequence). CDR3 length: 15 amino acids. CDR3 sequence reads: CASSVRTGGDEKLFF. In DNA, the CDR3 is TGTGCCAGCAGCGTCCGGACAGGGGGCGATGAAAAACTGTTTTTT.

At least ten counts were recorded for this clonotype. V usage is TRBV4-3 and J usage is TRBJ2-7; 9 bases line up with TRBD1. V was pared by 1 base and J by 2 bases, with 3 bases of the junction left unmatched. Per germline, CDR1 LGHNA and CDR2 YSLEER. The CDR3 consists of 15 residues. The CDR3 region is CASSQGRQGAYEQYF. CDR3 in DNA: TGCGCCAGCAGCCAAGGTAGACAGGGGGCCTACGAGCAGTACTTC.